These T cell receptor beta chains were read from a single sample in a study of spatial heterogeneity in lung cancer. Via MiXCR, TCRdb re-called the 5' RACE reads, giving one row per CDR3 protein. Here the sample spans some 110,000 distinct CDR3 sequences, over 9% being singletons. Specimen: PBMCs, collected at follow-up. The receptor set was obtained from a male donor with early-stage non-small cell lung cancer. CDR3s include the opening cysteine and the closing phenylalanine or tryptophan.

CDR3: CASTATGDPVANVLTF
V: TRBV10-1
length: 16
J: TRBJ2-6

CDR3: CASSSPSGGASGELFF
V: TRBV7-9
length: 16
J: TRBJ2-2

CDR3: CASTNGLLGSNQPQHF
V: TRBV6-2/TRBV6-3
length: 16
J: TRBJ1-5

CDR3: CAWSVGQNTGELFF
V: TRBV30
length: 14
J: TRBJ2-2

CDR3: CASSQEQGAGTYEQYF
V: TRBV4-1
length: 16
J: TRBJ2-7

CDR3: CASTSGTNTGELFF
V: TRBV4-1
length: 14
J: TRBJ2-2

CDR3: CASSSQLNTGELFF
V: TRBV11-2
length: 14
J: TRBJ2-2

CDR3: CSVEDPGWGTEAFF
V: TRBV29-1
length: 14
J: TRBJ1-1

CDR3: CASSRTRQGEDEAFF
V: TRBV6-6
length: 15
J: TRBJ1-1

CDR3: CASSYDPDRGWQFF
V: TRBV6-5
length: 14
J: TRBJ2-1

CDR3: CSAVDRVLAKNIQYF
V: TRBV20-1
length: 15
J: TRBJ2-4

CDR3: CASSLSGGGSNSPLHF
V: TRBV12-3/TRBV12-4
length: 16
J: TRBJ1-6

CDR3: CAISDTGMGSTDTQYF
V: TRBV10-3
length: 16
J: TRBJ2-3

CDR3: CSARDGTDPQETQYF
V: TRBV20-1
length: 15
J: TRBJ2-5

CDR3: CASKEGRVSSYEQYF
V: TRBV11-3
length: 15
J: TRBJ2-7

CDR3: CASSLGTGGQTYEQYF
V: TRBV7-9
length: 16
J: TRBJ2-7

CDR3: CASSYRVVGNQPQHF
V: TRBV6-6
length: 15
J: TRBJ1-5

CDR3: CASSFTGDMNTEAFF
V: TRBV18
length: 15
J: TRBJ1-1

CDR3: CAWSVLSSKPPEAFF
V: TRBV30
length: 15
J: TRBJ1-1

CDR3: CAISRDRGQGDTQYF
V: TRBV10-3
length: 15
J: TRBJ2-3

CDR3: CASRGVGSYNSPLHF
V: TRBV6-5
length: 15
J: TRBJ1-6

CDR3: CASRHRDRPYNEQFF
V: TRBV12-3/TRBV12-4
length: 15
J: TRBJ2-1

CDR3: CASSYTRGPVYGYTF
V: TRBV6-5
length: 15
J: TRBJ1-2

CDR3: CASSLTTGAGGYTF
V: TRBV28
length: 14
J: TRBJ1-2

CDR3: CASSDSWGTEAFF
V: TRBV6-1
length: 13
J: TRBJ1-1

CDR3: CASGLSGAVETQYF
V: TRBV6-5
length: 14
J: TRBJ2-5

CDR3: CSALYGLAGADTQYF
V: TRBV20-1
length: 15
J: TRBJ2-3